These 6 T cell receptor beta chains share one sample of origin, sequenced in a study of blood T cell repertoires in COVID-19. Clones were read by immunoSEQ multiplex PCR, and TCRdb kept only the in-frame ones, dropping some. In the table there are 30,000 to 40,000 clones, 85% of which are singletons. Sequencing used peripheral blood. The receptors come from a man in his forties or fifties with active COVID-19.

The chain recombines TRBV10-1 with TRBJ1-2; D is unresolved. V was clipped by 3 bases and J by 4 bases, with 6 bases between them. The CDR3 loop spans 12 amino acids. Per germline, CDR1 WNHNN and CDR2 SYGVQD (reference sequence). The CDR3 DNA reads TGCGCCAGCAGTGACAATTTCTATGGCTACACCTTC. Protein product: CASSDNFYGYTF.

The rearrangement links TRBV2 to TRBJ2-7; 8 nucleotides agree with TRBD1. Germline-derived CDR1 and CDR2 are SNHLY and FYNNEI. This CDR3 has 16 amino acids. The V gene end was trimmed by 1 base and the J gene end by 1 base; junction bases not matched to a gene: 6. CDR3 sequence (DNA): TGTGCCAGCAGTGAAGATCGGACAGGGTGGTCCTACGAGCAGTACTTC. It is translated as CASSEDRTGWSYEQYF.

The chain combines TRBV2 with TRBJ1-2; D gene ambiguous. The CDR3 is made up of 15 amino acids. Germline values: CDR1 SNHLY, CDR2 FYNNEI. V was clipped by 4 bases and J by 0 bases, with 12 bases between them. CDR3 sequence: CASSVAPGPNYGYTF. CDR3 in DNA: TGTGCCAGCAGTGTGGCCCCTGGCCCTAACTATGGCTACACCTTC.

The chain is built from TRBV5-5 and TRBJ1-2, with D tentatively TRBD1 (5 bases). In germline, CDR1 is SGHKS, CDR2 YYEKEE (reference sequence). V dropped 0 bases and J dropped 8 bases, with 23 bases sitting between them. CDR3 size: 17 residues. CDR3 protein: CASSLDRRGTRKYGYTF. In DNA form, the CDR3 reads TGTGCCAGCAGCTTGGACCGCCGGGGGACCCGCAAGTACGGCTACACCTTC.

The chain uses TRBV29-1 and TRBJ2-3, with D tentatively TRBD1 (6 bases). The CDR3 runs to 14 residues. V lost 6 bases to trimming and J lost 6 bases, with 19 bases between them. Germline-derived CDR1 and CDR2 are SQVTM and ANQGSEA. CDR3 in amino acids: CSVVRTAKWDTQYF. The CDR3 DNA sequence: TGCAGCGTGGTCAGGACAGCAAAATGGGATACGCAGTATTTT.

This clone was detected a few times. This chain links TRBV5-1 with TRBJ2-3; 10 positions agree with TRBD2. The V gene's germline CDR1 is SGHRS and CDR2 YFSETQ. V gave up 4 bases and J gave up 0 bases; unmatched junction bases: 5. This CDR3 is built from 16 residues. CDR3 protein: CASSPGLAKSTDTQYF. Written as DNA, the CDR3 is TGCGCCAGCAGCCCGGGACTAGCGAAAAGCACAGATACGCAGTATTTT.